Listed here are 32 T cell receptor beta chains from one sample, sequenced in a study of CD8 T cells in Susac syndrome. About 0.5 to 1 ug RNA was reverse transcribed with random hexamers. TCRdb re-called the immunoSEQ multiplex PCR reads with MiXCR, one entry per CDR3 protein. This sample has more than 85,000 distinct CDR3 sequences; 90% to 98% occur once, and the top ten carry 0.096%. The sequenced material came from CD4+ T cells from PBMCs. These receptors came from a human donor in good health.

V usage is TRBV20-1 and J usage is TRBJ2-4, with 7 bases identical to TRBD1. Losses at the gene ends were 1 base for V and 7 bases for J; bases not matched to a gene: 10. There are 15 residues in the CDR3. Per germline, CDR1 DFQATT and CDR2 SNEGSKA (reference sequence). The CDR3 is CSARVREDRDNIQYF. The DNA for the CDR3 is TGCAGTGCTAGAGTGAGAGAAGACAGGGACAACATTCAGTACTTC.

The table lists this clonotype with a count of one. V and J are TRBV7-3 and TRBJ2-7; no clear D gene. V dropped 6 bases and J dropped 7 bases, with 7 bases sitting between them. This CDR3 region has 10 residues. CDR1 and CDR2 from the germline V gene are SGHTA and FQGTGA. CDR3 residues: CASRVGEQYF. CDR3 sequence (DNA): TGTGCCAGCAGAGTCGGGGAGCAGTACTTC.

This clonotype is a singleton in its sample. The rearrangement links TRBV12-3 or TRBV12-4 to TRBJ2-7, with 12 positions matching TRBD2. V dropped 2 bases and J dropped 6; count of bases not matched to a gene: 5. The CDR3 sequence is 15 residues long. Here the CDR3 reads CASSLTGLAGSEQYF. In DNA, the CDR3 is TGTGCCAGCAGTTTAACCGGACTAGCGGGGAGCGAGCAGTACTTC.

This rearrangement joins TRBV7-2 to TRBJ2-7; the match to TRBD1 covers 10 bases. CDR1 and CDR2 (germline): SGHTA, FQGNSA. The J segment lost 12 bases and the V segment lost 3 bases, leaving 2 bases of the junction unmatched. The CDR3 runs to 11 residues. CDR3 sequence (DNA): TGTGCCAGCAGCTTCGGGACAGGGGTGTACTTC. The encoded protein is CASSFGTGVYF.

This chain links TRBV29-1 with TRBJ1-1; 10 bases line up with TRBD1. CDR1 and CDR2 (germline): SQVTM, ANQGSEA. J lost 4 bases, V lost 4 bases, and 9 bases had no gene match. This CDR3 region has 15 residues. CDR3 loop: CSVGLDRGPGTEAFF. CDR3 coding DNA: TGCAGCGTTGGGCTAGACAGGGGGCCCGGCACTGAAGCTTTCTTT.

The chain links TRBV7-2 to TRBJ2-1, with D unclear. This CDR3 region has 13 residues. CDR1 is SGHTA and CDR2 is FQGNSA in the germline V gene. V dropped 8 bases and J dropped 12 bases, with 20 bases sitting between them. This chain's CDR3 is CASLTPGSRGQFF. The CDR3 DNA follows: TGTGCCAGCCTCACCCCCGGGTCGAGAGGGCAGTTCTTC.

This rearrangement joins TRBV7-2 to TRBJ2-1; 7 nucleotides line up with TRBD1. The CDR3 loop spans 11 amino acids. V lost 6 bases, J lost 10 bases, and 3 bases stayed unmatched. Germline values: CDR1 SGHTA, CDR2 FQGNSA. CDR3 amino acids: CASRSRGEQFF. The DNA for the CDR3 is TGTGCCAGCAGATCCAGGGGGGAGCAGTTCTTC.

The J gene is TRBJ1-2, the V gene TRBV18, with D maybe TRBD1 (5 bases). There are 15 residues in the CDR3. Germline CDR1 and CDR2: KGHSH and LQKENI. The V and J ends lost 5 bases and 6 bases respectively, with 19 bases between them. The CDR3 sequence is CASSAVLEGLNGYTF. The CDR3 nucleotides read TGTGCCAGCTCAGCCGTCCTAGAGGGGTTGAATGGCTACACCTTC. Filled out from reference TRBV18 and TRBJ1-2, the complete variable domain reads NAGVMQNPRHLVRRRGQEARLRCSPMKGHSHVYWYRQLPEEGLKFMVYLQKENIIDESGMPKERFSAEFPKEGPSILRIQQVVRGDSAAYFCASSAVLEGLNGYTFGSGTRLTVV.

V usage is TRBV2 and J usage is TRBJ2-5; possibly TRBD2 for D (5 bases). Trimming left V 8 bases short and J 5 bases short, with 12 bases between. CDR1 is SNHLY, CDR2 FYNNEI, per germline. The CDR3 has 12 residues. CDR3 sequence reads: CASSYTGETQYF. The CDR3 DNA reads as TGTGCCAGCTCATACACGGGGGAGACCCAGTACTTC.

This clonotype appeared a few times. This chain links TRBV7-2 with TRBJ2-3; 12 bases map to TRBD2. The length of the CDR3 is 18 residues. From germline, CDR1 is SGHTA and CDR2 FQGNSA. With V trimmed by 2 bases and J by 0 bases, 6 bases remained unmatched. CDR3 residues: CASSLTSSGGASTDTQYF. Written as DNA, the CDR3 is TGTGCCAGCAGCTTAACGTCTAGCGGGGGGGCCAGCACAGATACGCAGTATTTT.

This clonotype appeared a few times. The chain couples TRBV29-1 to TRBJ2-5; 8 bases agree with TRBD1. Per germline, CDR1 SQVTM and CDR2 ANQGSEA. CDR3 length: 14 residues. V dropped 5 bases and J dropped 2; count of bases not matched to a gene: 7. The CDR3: CSVKDRAVQETQYF. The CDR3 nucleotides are TGCAGCGTTAAGGACAGGGCAGTGCAAGAGACCCAGTACTTC.

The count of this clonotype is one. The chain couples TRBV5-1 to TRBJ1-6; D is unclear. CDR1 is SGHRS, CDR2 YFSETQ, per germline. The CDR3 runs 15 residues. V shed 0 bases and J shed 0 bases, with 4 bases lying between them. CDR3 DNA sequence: TGCGCCAGCAGCTTGGACAGCTCCTATAATTCACCCCTCCACTTT. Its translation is CASSLDSSYNSPLHF.

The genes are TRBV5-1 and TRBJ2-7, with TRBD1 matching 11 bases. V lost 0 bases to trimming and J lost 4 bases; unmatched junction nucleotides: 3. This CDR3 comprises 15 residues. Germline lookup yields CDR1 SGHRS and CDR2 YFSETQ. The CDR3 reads CASSLGTGGLYEQYF. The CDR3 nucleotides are TGCGCCAGCAGCTTGGGGACAGGGGGCTTGTACGAGCAGTACTTC.

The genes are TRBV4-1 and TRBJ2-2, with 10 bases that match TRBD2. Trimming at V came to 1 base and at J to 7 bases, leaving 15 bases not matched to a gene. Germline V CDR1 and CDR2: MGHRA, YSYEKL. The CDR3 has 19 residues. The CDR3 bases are TGCGCCAGCAGCCAAGTCTTCCTAGGTAGCGGGGGGCCCAGCGGGGAGCTGTTTTTT. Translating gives CASSQVFLGSGGPSGELFF.

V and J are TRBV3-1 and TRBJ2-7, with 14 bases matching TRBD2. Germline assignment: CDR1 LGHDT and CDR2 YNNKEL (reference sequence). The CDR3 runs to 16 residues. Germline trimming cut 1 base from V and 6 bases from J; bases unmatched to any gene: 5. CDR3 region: CASSQGAGLAGGEQYF. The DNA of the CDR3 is TGTGCCAGCAGCCAAGGGGCCGGACTAGCGGGAGGCGAGCAGTACTTC.

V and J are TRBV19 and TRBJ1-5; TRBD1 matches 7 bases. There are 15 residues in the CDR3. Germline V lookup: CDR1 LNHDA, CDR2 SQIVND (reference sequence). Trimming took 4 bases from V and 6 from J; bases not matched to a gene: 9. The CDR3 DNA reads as TGTGCCAGTAGTACGGGACAGCCGGCCGGTCAGCCCCAGCATTTT. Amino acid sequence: CASSTGQPAGQPQHF. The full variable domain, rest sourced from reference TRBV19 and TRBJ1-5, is DGGITQSPKYLFRKEGQNVTLSCEQNLNHDAMYWYRQDPGQGLRLIYYSQIVNDFQKGDIAEGYSVSREKKESFPLTVTSAQKNPTAFYLCASSTGQPAGQPQHFGDGTRLSIL.

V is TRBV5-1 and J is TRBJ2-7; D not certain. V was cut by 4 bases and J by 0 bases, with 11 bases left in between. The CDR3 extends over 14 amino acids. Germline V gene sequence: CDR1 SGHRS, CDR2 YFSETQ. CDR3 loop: CASSARSSSYEQYF. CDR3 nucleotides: TGCGCCAGCAGCGCCCGCTCGAGCTCCTACGAGCAGTACTTC.

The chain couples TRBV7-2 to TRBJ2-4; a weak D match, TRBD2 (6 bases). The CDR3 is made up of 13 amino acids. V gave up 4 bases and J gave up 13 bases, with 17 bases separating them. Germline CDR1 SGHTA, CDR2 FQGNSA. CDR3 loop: CASSSGVAEAQYF. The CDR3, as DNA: TGTGCCAGCAGCTCAGGCGTAGCGGAGGCACAGTACTTC.

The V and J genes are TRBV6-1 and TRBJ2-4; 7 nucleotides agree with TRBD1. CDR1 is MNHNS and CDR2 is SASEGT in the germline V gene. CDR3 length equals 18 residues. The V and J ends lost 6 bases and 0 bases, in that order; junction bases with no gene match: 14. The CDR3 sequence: CASSKPGQNFLAKNIQYF. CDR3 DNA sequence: TGTGCCAGCAGCAAACCGGGACAGAACTTTCTAGCCAAAAACATTCAGTACTTC.

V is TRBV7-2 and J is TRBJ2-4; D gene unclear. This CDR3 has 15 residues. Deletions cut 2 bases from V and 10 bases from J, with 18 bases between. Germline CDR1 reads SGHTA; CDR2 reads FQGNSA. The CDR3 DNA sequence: TGTGCCAGCAGCTTAATCTTTCAAGCGTTCGAGATTCAGTACTTC. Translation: CASSLIFQAFEIQYF.

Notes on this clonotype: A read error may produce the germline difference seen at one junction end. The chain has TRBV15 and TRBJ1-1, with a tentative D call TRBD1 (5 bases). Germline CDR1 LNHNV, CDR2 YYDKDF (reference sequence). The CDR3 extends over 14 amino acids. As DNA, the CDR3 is TGTGCCACCAGTAGAGATCATGTGGGACCTGAAGCTTTCTTT. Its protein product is CATSRDHVGPEAFF.

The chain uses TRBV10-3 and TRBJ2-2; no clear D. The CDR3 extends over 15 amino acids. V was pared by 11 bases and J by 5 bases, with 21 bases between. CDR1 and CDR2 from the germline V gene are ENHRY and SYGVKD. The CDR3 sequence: CAVLSTRVGTGELFF. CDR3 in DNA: TGTGCCGTCCTGTCGACAAGGGTTGGTACCGGGGAGCTGTTTTTT.

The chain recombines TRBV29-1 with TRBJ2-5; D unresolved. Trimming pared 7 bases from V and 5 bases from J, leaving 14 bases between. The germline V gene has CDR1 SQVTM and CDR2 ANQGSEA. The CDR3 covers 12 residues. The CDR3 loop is CSAISAAETQYF. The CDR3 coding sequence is TGCAGCGCTATCTCGGCGGCGGAGACCCAGTACTTC.

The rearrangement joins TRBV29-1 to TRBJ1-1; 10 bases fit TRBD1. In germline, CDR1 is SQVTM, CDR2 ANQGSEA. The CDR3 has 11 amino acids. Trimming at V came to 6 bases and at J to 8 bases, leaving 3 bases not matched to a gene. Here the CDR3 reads CSVRDRGEAFF. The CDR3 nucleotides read TGCAGCGTGAGGGACAGGGGAGAAGCTTTCTTT. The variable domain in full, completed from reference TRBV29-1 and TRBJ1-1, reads SAVISQKPSRDICQRGTSLTIQCQVDSQVTMMFWYRQQPGQSLTLIATANQGSEATYESGFVIDKFPISRPNLTFSTLTVSNMSPEDSSIYLCSVRDRGEAFFGQGTRLTVV.

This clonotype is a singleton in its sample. The CDR3 coding sequence is TGTGCCAGCAGTTCCCAAGCGGAATTGGCTGGGGAAAACATTCAGTACTTC. Translation: CASSSQAELAGENIQYF. The chain employs TRBV6-5 and TRBJ2-4; TRBD2 is a possible D gene (5 bases). The ends were cut back, 4 bases at V and 5 bases at J, with 21 bases in the middle. This CDR3 has 17 residues. Germline V gene sequence: CDR1 MNHEY, CDR2 SVGAGI.

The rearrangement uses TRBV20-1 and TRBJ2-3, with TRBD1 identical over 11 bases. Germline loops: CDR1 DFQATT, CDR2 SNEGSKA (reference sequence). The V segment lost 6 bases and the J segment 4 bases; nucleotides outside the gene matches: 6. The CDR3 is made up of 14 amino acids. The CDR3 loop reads CSAAGTGGADTQYF. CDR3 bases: TGCAGTGCAGCCGGGACAGGGGGTGCAGATACGCAGTATTTT.

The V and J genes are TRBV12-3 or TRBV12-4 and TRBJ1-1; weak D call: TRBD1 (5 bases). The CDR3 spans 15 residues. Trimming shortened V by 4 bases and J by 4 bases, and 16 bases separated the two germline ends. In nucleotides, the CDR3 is TGTGCCAGCAGTTCCGTCTTGGGACCACGCACTGAAGCTTTCTTT. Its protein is CASSSVLGPRTEAFF.

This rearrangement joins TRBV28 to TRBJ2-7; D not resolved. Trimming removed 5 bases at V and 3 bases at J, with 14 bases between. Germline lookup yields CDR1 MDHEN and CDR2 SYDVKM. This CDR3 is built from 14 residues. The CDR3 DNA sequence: TGTGCCAGCAGTCTTTCGACTGAAGTCTACGAGCAGTACTTC. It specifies CASSLSTEVYEQYF.

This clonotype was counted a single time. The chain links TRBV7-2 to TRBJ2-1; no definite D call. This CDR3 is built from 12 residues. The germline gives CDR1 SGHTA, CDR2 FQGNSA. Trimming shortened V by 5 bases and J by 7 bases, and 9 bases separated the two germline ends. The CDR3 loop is CASSHSANEQFF. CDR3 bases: TGTGCCAGCAGCCACTCCGCAAATGAGCAGTTCTTC. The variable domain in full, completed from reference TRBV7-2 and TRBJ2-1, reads GAGVSQSPSNKVTEKGKDVELRCDPISGHTALYWYRQSLGQGLEFLIYFQGNSAPDKSGLPSDRFSAERTGGSVSTLTIQRTQQEDSAVYLCASSHSANEQFFGPGTRLTVL.

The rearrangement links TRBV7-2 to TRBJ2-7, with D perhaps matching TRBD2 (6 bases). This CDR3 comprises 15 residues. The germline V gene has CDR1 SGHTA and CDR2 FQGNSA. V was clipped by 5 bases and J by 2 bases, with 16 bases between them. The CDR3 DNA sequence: TGTGCCAGCAGCCGCTCGGCGGGGCCCACCTACGAGCAGTACTTC. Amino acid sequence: CASSRSAGPTYEQYF.

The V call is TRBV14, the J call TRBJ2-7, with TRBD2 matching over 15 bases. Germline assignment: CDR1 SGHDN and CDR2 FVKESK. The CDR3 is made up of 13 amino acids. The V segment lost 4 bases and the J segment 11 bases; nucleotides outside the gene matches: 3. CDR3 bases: TGTGCCAGCAGCCCGAGGACTAGCGGGGGGGAGTACTTC. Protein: CASSPRTSGGEYF. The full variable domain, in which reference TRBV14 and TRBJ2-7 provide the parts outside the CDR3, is EAGVTQFPSHSVIEKGQTVTLRCDPISGHDNLYWYRRVMGKEIKFLLHFVKESKQDESGMPNNRFLAERTGGTYSTLKVQPAELEDSGVYFCASSPRTSGGEYFGPGTRLTVT.

The CDR3: CASSVATGREQYF. The CDR3 DNA sequence: TGTGCCAGCAGCGTAGCTACGGGCCGGGAGCAGTACTTC. The chain has TRBV9 and TRBJ2-7; no reliable D call. With 0 bases removed from V and 7 bases from J, the gap between germline ends came to 11 bases. The germline V gene encodes CDR1 SGDLS and CDR2 YYNGEE. The CDR3 consists of 13 residues.